This TCR beta chain comes out of a study of cytomegalovirus exposure and HLA in healthy donors (dated 2017 in TCRdb). At the level of the whole study: An earlier analysis of approximately 600 of the donors reported 276 Gb of sequence data and about 100 million unique TCR beta sequences from some 180 million T cells. The study aimed to test whether cataloging public T cell receptors could reveal signatures of past pathogen exposure. The number of donors typed differed by locus, with 629-630 for A, B, C, DRB1 and DQB1, 522 for DQA1, 600 to 610 for DPA1, and some 450 for DPB1. HLA typing included class I and class II loci at four-digit resolution. Because of strong linkage in the cohort, roughly five DR-DQ haplotypes were treated as single units for association and clustering. Every discovery cohort repertoire had been produced on one sequencing platform. The study combined high-throughput TCR immunosequencing, statistical association of individual TCRs with disease status, and machine learning to predict cytomegalovirus infection status. Donor age, sex, ethnicity and CMV serostatus were compiled together with the repertoire data. In an earlier analysis of 587 of the donors, high-throughput TCR beta sequencing was used to judge whether each TCR beta V gene segment behaved as functional or pseudogenic. In addition to the first cohort of 650 to 750 subjects, a separate validation cohort of 120 different subjects was used. Among several hundred genotyped donors of the cohort, an average of around 250,000 unique TCR beta nucleotide sequences was sequenced per donor, of which 15% to 20% were non-productive. An early release covering more than 500 HLA-typed donors comprised about 320 gigabases of sequencing data and around 86 million unique TCR sequences. In the later analysis, no new phenotypic data were used to find candidate immune exposures; instead, reliance was placed on TCR beta sequences and their occurrence across donors. In a later genetic analysis, genome-wide SNP genotypes for about three fifths of the roughly 670 donors were used, and that subset was treated as a discovery cohort. The study profiled the T cell repertoires of about 720 subjects by immunosequencing and related them to cytomegalovirus serostatus. A later analysis re-examined previously published TCR beta repertoires from more than 650 donors and added high-resolution HLA genotyping to investigate patterns of TCR occurrence. Among the roughly 390 genotyped donors, more than 70% belonged to the genetic ancestry cluster associated with self-reported Caucasian donors.

What the research found in general, with its limitations: A cluster of highly shared sequence variants was judged likely to be a technical artifact of the sequencing pipeline. Correlated functional status among segregating V segments might be attributable to linkage disequilibrium, but an unknown experimental factor could not be ruled out. A total of roughly 160 TCR beta chains were listed by the study as associated with cytomegalovirus. The 87-base-pair reads could not distinguish some IMGT-functional V segments, including TRBV6-2 and TRBV6-3, so those segments were excluded. Because some donors lacked HLA typing at each locus, the association tests relied only on the typed subset. Immune exposure information for the cohort was limited to CMV serostatus. Because counts were too low, approximately 15 rarely observed V segments, including chromosome 9 orphons, were excluded from the earlier analysis of fewer than 650 of the donors. Broadly in line with IMGT annotations, most TCR beta V segments showed up in productive rearrangements about 90% or about 30% of the time in an earlier analysis of around 600 of the donors. In this cohort, only TCR beta chains were sequenced, and detectable features were limited by the absence of alpha or paired-chain data. A later analysis found that TCR association rates varied across HLA loci, with DRB1 alleles showing the most associated TCRs and HLA-C alleles the fewest. Specific HLA alleles were associated with more than 15,000 TCR beta sequences at a false discovery rate of 0.05 in a later analysis. Three of the identified cytomegalovirus-associated TCR beta chains were confirmed in vitro to be specific for cytomegalovirus antigens. When HLA alleles, especially DR and DQ, strongly co-occurred, attributing TCR associations to individual alleles was difficult. In a later genetic analysis, fewer N-insertions in productive TCRs were reported among donors in an Asian-associated ancestry cluster than the roughly 700-donor mean. A further reported finding was that TCR beta sequences accurately predicted the HLA-A and HLA-B alleles for most subjects in the first cohort. Sequencing depth was assumed to be roughly uniform across donors in the presence/absence analyses, though that assumption may not hold. Most TCR sequences were observed very rarely across donors, whereas some public TCRs were present in many individuals. The authors suggested that the approach could potentially be extended to other disease states and immunological phenotypes. The classifier was reported to diagnose cytomegalovirus status with high specificity and sensitivity in both the original cohort and the validation cohort. A later analysis reported that several top co-occurrence clusters appeared linked to parvovirus B19, influenza, CMV and Epstein-Barr virus. An association between a missense DCLRE1C variant and V-gene and J-gene trimming of TCR beta chains was found in a later genetic analysis and replicated in an independent cohort. Compared with equally common non-associated chains, HLA-associated TCR beta chains in a later analysis were more clonally expanded and had lower generation probabilities. Most CMV-associated TCR beta chains appeared to be HLA-restricted in a later analysis, and the HLA associations seemed to be driven largely by CMV exposure.

The cohort comprised 670 or so healthy bone marrow donors. At the time of sampling, all cohort members were nominally healthy, though unrecorded immune exposures were likely present. The donor tested CMV seronegative and was one of the 352 seronegative cohort members. A peripheral blood sample was collected from each donor, and TCR beta sequencing was performed on peripheral blood mononuclear cells. The Qiagen DNeasy Blood Extraction Kit was used to extract genomic DNA from the blood cell samples. The V end loses 3 bases and the J end loses 3 bases, and a stretch of 18 bases separates them. As encoded in the germline V gene, CDR1 is SGHDT while CDR2 is YYEEEE. CDR3 length: 16 amino acids, cysteine to phenylalanine. The read is trimmed to its CDR3 DNA, 48 bases read in frame from base 1. Library creation used the immunoSEQ multiplex PCR assay. For the multiplex PCR, a mixture combining 60 forward primers for TCR Vbeta segments and 13 reverse primers for TCR Jbeta segments was used. The CDR3 region of rearranged TCR beta genes was amplified from genomic DNA by a multiplex PCR assay. Amplified TCR beta libraries were sequenced as 87-base-pair reads on the Illumina HiSeq System. The paper's data handling went like this. In a later analysis, some 80 million unique TCR beta chains were counted across the 690 or so repertoires, and roughly 10 million of these chains were shared by at least two donors. A nearest-neighbor algorithm error-corrected the raw reads and collapsed the reads into unique sequences, merging closely related sequences to remove PCR and sequencing errors. V, D and J gene segments were assigned by aligning CDR3 sequences to IMGT reference sequences. For a sequence to be retained, a match of at least six nucleotides to both a V gene segment and a J gene segment was required. A rearrangement was called productive if the CDR3 had no stop codons and remained in frame with V and J, and every other rearrangement was called non-productive. Following IMGT convention, CDR3 was defined as the stretch from the second conserved V-encoded cysteine up to the conserved J-encoded phenylalanine. The earlier analysis of fewer than 700 of the donors excluded sequences that lacked an unambiguous match to a single V gene segment. In an earlier analysis of roughly 500 of the donors, V segments were called functional above 56.7% productive rearrangements and were called segregating when the between-donor standard deviation exceeded 5%. A statistical classification framework was developed to diagnose cytomegalovirus status using the catalog of TCR beta chain sequences. In a later analysis, TCR nucleotide sequences were compared against IMGT/GENE-DB human TR gene sequences so that V and J genes could be assigned. The TCRdist pipeline was used in a later analysis to assign CDR3 sequences and most-parsimonious VDJ recombination scenarios. A later analysis defined each TCR beta chain by its CDR3 amino acid sequence plus V-gene family, and excluded reads lacking a unique V-gene family. In a later analysis, around 650 highly shared, low-generation-probability nucleotide sequences were removed to address suspected cross-contamination and a sequencing artifact. A later analysis calculated a clonal expansion index for each public chain from normalized within-repertoire ranks of inferred template counts. In a later analysis, generation probabilities were computed using a VDJ recombination model fitted to out-of-frame rearrangements, and the results were checked against IGoR. Hypergeometric tests were used in a later analysis to score TCR-TCR, TCR-HLA and TCR-CMV co-occurrence, with a repertoire-size bias correction applied to the TCR pairs. In a later analysis, false discovery rates were estimated by permuting HLA or CMV assignments 20 times. In a later analysis, co-occurring TCRs were grouped using DBSCAN, and TCRdist sequence similarity was added for clustering within HLA-allele-positive subsets. For co-occurrence clustering, repertoires with fewer than 30,000 or more than 120,000 public chains were excluded, along with four to six repertoires with anomalous nucleotide sharing. Imported from immuneACCESS, the table was reduced by TCRdb to in-frame sequences with V and J called. These copies leave out some clones; in studies compared against another copy, an unresolved V gene accounts for under half, and the cause of the remainder is not known. Clonal size and the V and J genes are those of that table, whereas D and trimming came from the DNA. The sample profile shows 85,000 to 100,000 clones; 77% of them were found once. Of the sample, 4.5% to 6% is held by the ten largest clones.

Regarding this clone: This clone's antigen is unknown. No much larger clone exists at a distance of one base, and base qualities are not known.

The sequenced sample consisted of PBMCs. This receptor was identified in a woman in her 40s in good health and CMV-seronegative. The chain couples TRBV5-6 to TRBJ1-1; the D gene is unclear. The CDR3 has the sequence CASSWARAEGDTEAFF. The DNA sequence is given as TGTGCCAGCAGCTGGGCCCGGGCGGAGGGCGACACTGAAGCTTTCTTT.